The sequence of this T cell receptor beta chain was determined in a study of cytomegalovirus exposure and HLA in healthy donors. PCR primers comprised 60 Vbeta and 13 Jbeta primers. Repertoires were generated with immunoSEQ multiplex PCR, while TCRdb's copy carries only in-frame clones and drops some. The repertoire consists of roughly 98,000 clones, with roughly three quarters occurring once and the leading ten covering less than 1.5%. The receptor comes from a man aged 40-50 years in good health and CMV-seronegative. The sample comprised PBMCs.

CDR3 sequence: CASSSFLQATSGNTIYF. The CDR3 nucleotides are TGTGCCAGCAGCTCCTTTCTTCAGGCAACCTCTGGAAACACCATATATTTT. The genes are TRBV7-6 and TRBJ1-3; unclear D gene. Germline lookup yields CDR1 SGHVS and CDR2 FNYEAQ. Trimming removed 4 bases at V and 0 bases at J, with 16 bases between. This CDR3 is 17 amino acids long.